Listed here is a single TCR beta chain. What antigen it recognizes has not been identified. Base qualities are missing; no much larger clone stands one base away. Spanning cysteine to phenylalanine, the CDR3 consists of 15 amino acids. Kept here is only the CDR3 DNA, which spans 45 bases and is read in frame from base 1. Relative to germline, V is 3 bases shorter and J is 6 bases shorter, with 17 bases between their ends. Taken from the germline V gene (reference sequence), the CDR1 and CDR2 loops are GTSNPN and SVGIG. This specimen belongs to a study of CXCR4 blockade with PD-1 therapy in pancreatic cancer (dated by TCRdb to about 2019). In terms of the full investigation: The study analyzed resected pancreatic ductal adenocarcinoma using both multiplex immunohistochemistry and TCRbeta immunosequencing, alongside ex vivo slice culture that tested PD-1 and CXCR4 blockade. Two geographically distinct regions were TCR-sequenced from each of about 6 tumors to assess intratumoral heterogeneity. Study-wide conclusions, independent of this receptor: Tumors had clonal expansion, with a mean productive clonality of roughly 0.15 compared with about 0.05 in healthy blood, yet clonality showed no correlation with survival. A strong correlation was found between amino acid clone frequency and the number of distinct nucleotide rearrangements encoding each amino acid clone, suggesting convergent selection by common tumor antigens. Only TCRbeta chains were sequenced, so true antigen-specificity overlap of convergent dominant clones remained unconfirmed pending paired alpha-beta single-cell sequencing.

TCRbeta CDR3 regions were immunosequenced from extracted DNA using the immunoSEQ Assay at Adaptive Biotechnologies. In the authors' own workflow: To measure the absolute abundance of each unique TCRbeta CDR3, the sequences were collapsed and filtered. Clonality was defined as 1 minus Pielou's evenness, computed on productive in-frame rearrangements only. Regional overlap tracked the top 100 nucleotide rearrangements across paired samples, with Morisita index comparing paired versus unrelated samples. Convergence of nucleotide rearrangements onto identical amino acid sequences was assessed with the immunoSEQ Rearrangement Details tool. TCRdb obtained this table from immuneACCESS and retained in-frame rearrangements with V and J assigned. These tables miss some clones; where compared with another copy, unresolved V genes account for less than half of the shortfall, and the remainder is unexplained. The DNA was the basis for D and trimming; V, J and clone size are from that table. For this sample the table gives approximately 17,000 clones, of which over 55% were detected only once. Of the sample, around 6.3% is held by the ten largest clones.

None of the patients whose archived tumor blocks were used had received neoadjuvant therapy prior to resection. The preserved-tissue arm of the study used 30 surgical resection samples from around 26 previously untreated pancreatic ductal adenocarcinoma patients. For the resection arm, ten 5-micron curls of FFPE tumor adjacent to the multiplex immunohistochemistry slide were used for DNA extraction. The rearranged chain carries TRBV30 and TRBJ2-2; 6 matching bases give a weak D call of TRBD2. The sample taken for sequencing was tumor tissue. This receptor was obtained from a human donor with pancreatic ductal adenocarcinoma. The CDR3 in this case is CAWRGEALVAGELFF. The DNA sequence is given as TGTGCCTGGAGGGGGGAGGCTCTGGTTGCCGGGGAGCTGTTTTTT.